The source of this TCR beta chain is a study of CD8 T cells in Susac syndrome. cDNA came from 0.5 to 1 ug RNA primed by random hexamers. TCRdb redid the calling of the immunoSEQ multiplex PCR reads with MiXCR, one entry per CDR3 protein. The sample has about 150,000 distinct CDR3 sequences, about 95% seen once. The CDR3 spans 11 residues. V gave up 8 bases and J gave up 6 bases, with 9 bases separating them. The chain is built from TRBV12-3 or TRBV12-4 and TRBJ2-3; no firm D call. The sequence came from a human donor with multiple sclerosis. Sequenced material: CD8+ T cells from PBMCs. The CDR3 loop reads CASLSADTQYF. The CDR3 region has the DNA TGTGCCAGCTTATCAGCGGATACGCAGTATTTT.